The 22 T cell receptor beta chains presented below share a single source sample, sequenced in a study of T cell responses to AZD1222 COVID-19 vaccine. Some clones are missing from TCRdb's copy, which holds only in-frame ones; the method was immunoSEQ multiplex PCR. The sample holds approximately 100,000 clones, 87% seen once. The input for sequencing was peripheral blood, taken 28 days after the second AZD1222 dose. These TCRs come from an adult who received the AZD1222 COVID-19 vaccine.

The V and J genes are TRBV6-2 or TRBV6-3 and TRBJ1-5, with a tentative D call TRBD1 (5 bases). CDR3 length equals 16 residues. The germline CDR1 and CDR2 sequences are MNHEY and SVGEGT. With 6 bases removed from V and 4 bases from J, the gap between germline ends came to 19 bases. CDR3 sequence reads: CASSQWVAGGNQPQHF. The CDR3 region has the DNA TGTGCCAGCAGCCAATGGGTTGCGGGGGGGAATCAGCCCCAGCATTTT.

The chain carries TRBV15 and TRBJ2-1, with D possibly being TRBD2 (5 bases). Trimming shortened V by 6 bases and J by 4 bases, and 16 bases separated the two germline ends. Germline assignment: CDR1 LNHNV and CDR2 YYDKDF (reference sequence). CDR3 length equals 15 residues. Here the CDR3 reads CATSRRTREYNEQFF. CDR3 nucleotides: TGTGCCACCAGTAGACGTACTAGAGAATACAATGAGCAGTTCTTC.

This clone was seen a few times. The chain uses TRBV12-3 or TRBV12-4 and TRBJ1-5; D unresolved. The CDR3 sequence is 13 residues long. V was shortened by 3 bases and J by 8 bases, with 11 bases between the two germline ends. The CDR3 is CASSFMGAEPQHF. The CDR3 nucleotides are TGTGCCAGCAGTTTCATGGGAGCCGAGCCCCAGCATTTT.

This rearrangement joins TRBV16 to TRBJ2-7; possible D gene TRBD2, 6 bases. V shed 0 bases and J shed 3 bases, with 21 bases lying between them. CDR3 length equals 18 residues. Per the germline V gene, CDR1 is KGHSY and CDR2 is FQNENV. CDR3 sequence: CASSQSGGRVTMGYEQYF. CDR3 sequence (DNA): TGTGCCAGCAGCCAATCGGGGGGAAGGGTAACGATGGGCTACGAGCAGTACTTC. Complete variable domain (other parts from reference TRBV16 and TRBJ2-7): GEEVAQTPKHLVRGEGQKAKLYCAPIKGHSYVFWYQQVLKNEFKFLISFQNENVFDETGMPKERFSAKCLPNSPCSLEIQATKLEDSAVYFCASSQSGGRVTMGYEQYFGPGTRLTVT.

This sequence joins TRBV30 and TRBJ1-1, with a possible D match to TRBD1 (6 bases). This CDR3 has 13 residues. CDR1 is GTSNPN, CDR2 SVGIG, per germline (reference sequence). With 4 bases removed from V and 4 bases from J, the gap between germline ends came to 13 bases. The CDR3 here is CAWTKGGGTEAFF. In DNA form, the CDR3 reads TGTGCCTGGACAAAAGGAGGGGGCACTGAAGCTTTCTTT. The variable domain in full, with the rest retrieved from reference TRBV30 and TRBJ1-1, is SQTIHQWPATLVQPVGSPLSLECTVEGTSNPNLYWYRQAAGRGLQLLFYSVGIGQISSEVPQNLSASRPQDRQFILSSKKLLLSDSGFYLCAWTKGGGTEAFFGQGTRLTVV.

The chain is built from TRBV29-1 and TRBJ1-1; the D is unclear. Germline V gives CDR1 SQVTM, CDR2 ANQGSEA. This CDR3 comprises 14 residues. V lost 4 bases, J lost 1 base, and 13 bases lay in between. CDR3 nucleotide sequence: TGCAGCGTTGCAGGAATCGCCAGGAACACTGAAGCTTTCTTT. It encodes CSVAGIARNTEAFF.

The rearrangement uses TRBV7-2 and TRBJ1-1; D is undetermined. Germline loops: CDR1 SGHTA, CDR2 FQGNSA. V lost 3 bases and J lost 7, with 12 bases in between. The CDR3 totals 13 residues. The CDR3 protein is CASSFRREDEAFF. CDR3 in DNA: TGTGCCAGCAGCTTTCGTCGGGAAGATGAAGCTTTCTTT.

V is TRBV7-9 and J is TRBJ1-2; unclear D gene. Deletions cut 1 base from V and 6 bases from J, with 6 bases between. Germline V gives CDR1 SEHNR, CDR2 FQNEAQ (reference sequence). There are 12 residues in the CDR3. CDR3 region: CASSLVPDGYTF. CDR3 nucleotide sequence: TGTGCCAGCAGCTTAGTCCCGGATGGCTACACCTTC.

This sequence joins TRBV19 and TRBJ1-5, with D uncertain. Germline loops: CDR1 LNHDA, CDR2 SQIVND (reference sequence). This CDR3 has 14 amino acids. V lost 3 bases and J 3 bases, leaving 9 bases between the germline ends. The CDR3 here is CASSIWRNNQPQHF. The CDR3, as DNA: TGTGCCAGTAGTATTTGGAGGAACAATCAGCCCCAGCATTTT.

The table lists this clone with a count of one. The chain couples TRBV12-3 or TRBV12-4 to TRBJ2-7, with TRBD2 identical over 11 bases. This CDR3 spans 13 amino acids. V gave up 6 bases and J gave up 2 bases; unmatched junction bases: 0. The DNA for the CDR3 is TGTGCCAGCAGACTAGCGGGGGCCTACGAGCAGTACTTC. As protein: CASRLAGAYEQYF.

The chain couples TRBV27 to TRBJ2-5; D is possibly TRBD1 or TRBD2 (7 bases each). This CDR3 is 16 amino acids long. Germline V lookup: CDR1 MNHEY, CDR2 SMNVEV (reference sequence). V was pared by 8 bases and J by 3 bases, with 22 bases between. The CDR3 bases are TGTGCCAGCGCGGGACAGAGAAGGGGGAGGGAAGAGACCCAGTACTTC. Its protein product is CASAGQRRGREETQYF.

V is TRBV4-3 and J is TRBJ2-1, with 7 bases fitting TRBD2. J gave up 5 bases and V 4 bases, and 8 bases lay outside the gene matches. The CDR3 is 15 amino acids. Germline V gene data show CDR1 as LGHNA and CDR2 as YSLEER. The CDR3 region is CASSLHGTINNEQFF. CDR3 coding DNA: TGCGCCAGCAGCCTACACGGGACTATCAACAATGAGCAGTTCTTC.

The chain has TRBV25-1 and TRBJ1-4; 7 bases line up with TRBD1. The V segment lost 2 bases and the J segment 5 bases; nucleotides outside the gene matches: 5. The CDR3 sequence is 15 residues long. Germline CDR1 reads MGHDK; CDR2 reads SYGVNS. CDR3 nucleotides: TGTGCCAGCAGTGAACAAAGGGGGCCCAATGAAAAACTGTTTTTT. Translating it yields CASSEQRGPNEKLFF.

This clone turned up a few times. The V and J genes are TRBV6-2 or TRBV6-3 and TRBJ2-7, with 11 bases identical to TRBD1. After removal of 6 bases from V and 2 bases from J, the junction contained 6 bases not matched to a gene. Germline CDR1 MNHEY, CDR2 SVGEGT. The length of the CDR3 is 15 residues. The CDR3 coding sequence is TGTGCCAGCAGCGACGGGACAGGGGGAACCTACGAGCAGTACTTC. Its translation is CASSDGTGGTYEQYF.

V is TRBV6-5 and J is TRBJ2-4; 8 bases are a match to TRBD1. The trim removed 7 bases at V and 6 bases at J, leaving 11 bases unmatched. Germline V gene lookup returns CDR1 MNHEY and CDR2 SVGAGI. This CDR3 region has 15 residues. CDR3 bases: TGTGCCAGCACCCTCCGTGGACAGGGAGGAAACATTCAGTACTTC. Translation gives CASTLRGQGGNIQYF.

The chain uses TRBV6-5 and TRBJ1-2; D not resolved. V lost 3 bases and J lost 4, with 9 bases in between. This CDR3 has 13 amino acids. Germline values: CDR1 MNHEY, CDR2 SVGAGI. The CDR3 protein is CASSYQGPYGYTF. The CDR3 DNA sequence: TGTGCCAGCAGTTATCAAGGGCCCTATGGCTACACCTTC.

J is TRBJ2-3 and V is TRBV6-2 or TRBV6-3; 12 nucleotides agree with TRBD2. The CDR3 covers 16 residues. Germline CDR1 and CDR2: MNHEY and SVGEGT. V was clipped by 6 bases and J by 2 bases; unmatched bases: 6. CDR3 protein: CASSKTSGGSTDTQYF. The CDR3 DNA sequence: TGTGCCAGCAGCAAAACTAGCGGGGGGTCCACAGATACGCAGTATTTT.

This chain uses TRBV28 with TRBJ1-5; D gene uncertain. In germline, CDR1 is MDHEN, CDR2 SYDVKM. This CDR3 is 14 amino acids long. V shed 3 bases and J shed 8 bases, with 14 bases lying between them. The DNA of the CDR3 is TGTGCCAGCAGTTTGGATCGTTCACTAAAGCCCCAGCATTTT. Its translation is CASSLDRSLKPQHF.

V usage is TRBV19 and J usage is TRBJ1-3, with a possible D match to TRBD1 (6 bases). Looked up from germline, CDR1 is LNHDA and CDR2 is SQIVND (reference sequence). V was cut by 6 bases and J by 2 bases, with 8 bases left in between. The CDR3 is 13 amino acids. CDR3 protein: CASSPGAGNTIYF. CDR3 bases: TGTGCCAGTAGCCCAGGGGCTGGAAACACCATATATTTT.

This sequence joins TRBV28 and TRBJ2-6, with a possible D match to TRBD1 (5 bases). Trimming stripped 2 bases from V and 0 bases from J, with 14 bases between. Germline V gives CDR1 MDHEN, CDR2 SYDVKM. CDR3 length: 18 amino acids. The CDR3 DNA sequence: TGTGCCAGCAGTTTACCAGGGCTCACTTACTCTGGGGCCAACGTCCTGACTTTC. It is translated as CASSLPGLTYSGANVLTF. Variable domain in full (rest from reference TRBV28 and TRBJ2-6): DVKVTQSSRYLVKRTGEKVFLECVQDMDHENMFWYRQDPGLGLRLIYFSYDVKMKEKGDIPEGYSVSREKKERFSLILESASTNQTSMYLCASSLPGLTYSGANVLTFGAGSRLTVL.

This clone was observed once. V and J are TRBV29-1 and TRBJ1-1; TRBD1 aligns across 9 bases. The CDR3 has 13 amino acids. V was pared by 6 bases and J by 5 bases, with 7 bases of the junction left unmatched. Germline lookup yields CDR1 SQVTM and CDR2 ANQGSEA. The CDR3 nucleotides read TGCAGCGTGTCGGGGACAGGGATGACTGAAGCTTTCTTT. Translating it yields CSVSGTGMTEAFF.

The chain is built from TRBV19 and TRBJ1-3; D remains unclear. CDR1 and CDR2 from the germline V gene are LNHDA and SQIVND (reference sequence). The V end was cut by 4 bases, the J end by 0 bases, with 13 bases between. CDR3 length equals 16 residues. CDR3 sequence: CASSNNAANSGNTIYF. In DNA form, the CDR3 reads TGTGCCAGTAGTAATAACGCGGCAAACTCTGGAAACACCATATATTTT. The entire variable domain, with the rest obtained from reference TRBV19 and TRBJ1-3, is as follows: DGGITQSPKYLFRKEGQNVTLSCEQNLNHDAMYWYRQDPGQGLRLIYYSQIVNDFQKGDIAEGYSVSREKKESFPLTVTSAQKNPTAFYLCASSNNAANSGNTIYFGEGSWLTVV.